The 15 T cell receptor beta chains given below trace back to one sample, sequenced in a study of blood T cell repertoires in COVID-19. This table comes from immunoSEQ multiplex PCR, and its TCRdb copy is limited to in-frame clones, with some not included. The sample has roughly 280,000 clones, 75% to 90% seen once. The sample was peripheral blood. The receptor set was obtained from a woman in her 50s who had recovered from COVID-19.

This chain uses TRBV3-1 (or the pseudogene TRBV3-2) with TRBJ2-1; 11 nucleotides align to TRBD2. Trimming removed 2 bases from V and 9 bases from J; junction bases left unmatched: 12. Germline CDR1 LGHDT, CDR2 YNNKEL (reference sequence). The CDR3 covers 17 residues. CDR3 coding DNA: TGTGCCAGCAGCCAAACAGCTCGGCTAGCGGGGGGATCTGAGCAGTTCTTC. Encoded protein: CASSQTARLAGGSEQFF.

This chain connects TRBV10-3 to TRBJ1-1, with D unclear. Germline lookup yields CDR1 ENHRY and CDR2 SYGVKD. The CDR3 is made up of 14 amino acids. The V end lost 2 bases, the J end lost 3 bases, and 10 bases lay between the germline ends. This CDR3 is CAISETVGYTEAFF. For the CDR3, the DNA is TGTGCCATCAGTGAGACAGTGGGCTACACTGAAGCTTTCTTT.

The CDR3 DNA sequence: TGTGCCTGGATGGGGCAGGGAGGGACTCCGGGGTACTTC. This translates into CAWMGQGGTPGYF. This rearrangement joins TRBV30 to TRBJ2-7; 7 nucleotides agree with TRBD2. J was trimmed by 12 bases and V by 4 bases; bases with no gene match: 15. This CDR3 has 13 residues. The V gene's germline CDR1 is GTSNPN and CDR2 SVGIG (reference sequence).

The V call is TRBV30, the J call TRBJ2-7, with 7 bases that match TRBD1. The CDR3 totals 14 residues. Germline loops: CDR1 GTSNPN, CDR2 SVGIG (reference sequence). J was trimmed by 9 bases and V by 2 bases; bases with no gene match: 13. The chain's CDR3 is CAWSPKDRVPVQYF. In nucleotides, the CDR3 is TGTGCCTGGAGTCCTAAAGACAGGGTCCCCGTGCAGTACTTC.

The chain couples TRBV19 to TRBJ2-1, with TRBD2 identical over 10 bases. V dropped 7 bases and J dropped 9; count of bases not matched to a gene: 6. The germline CDR1 and CDR2 sequences are LNHDA and SQIVND (reference sequence). CDR3 length equals 13 residues. CDR3 sequence (DNA): TGTGCCAGTAAGGCTAGCGGGAGTTTTGAGCAGTTCTTC. Amino acids: CASKASGSFEQFF.

The chain links TRBV5-1 to TRBJ2-1; 12 bases are a match to TRBD2. Germline V gene lookup returns CDR1 SGHRS and CDR2 YFSETQ. The J segment lost 6 bases and the V segment lost 4 bases, leaving 5 bases of the junction unmatched. This CDR3 is built from 15 residues. The CDR3 DNA is TGCGCCAGCAGCACCGGACTAGCGGGGAGCAATGAGCAGTTCTTC. This sequence encodes CASSTGLAGSNEQFF.

The chain has TRBV2 and TRBJ2-3; TRBD1 matches at 9 bases. Germline V gene data show CDR1 as SNHLY and CDR2 as FYNNEI. V was pared by 7 bases and J by 7 bases, with 3 bases of the junction left unmatched. This CDR3 region has 12 residues. The CDR3 reads CASKDRGNTQYF. CDR3 bases: TGTGCCAGCAAGGACAGGGGCAATACGCAGTATTTT.

This clone was recorded only once. The DNA of the CDR3 is TGTGCCAGCAGCAATATGGAGGGGAGCCCCTACGAGCAGTACTTC. Translating it yields CASSNMEGSPYEQYF. The chain joins TRBV21-1 to TRBJ2-7; TRBD2 is taken as the D call from the table, unchecked against the DNA. TRBV21-1 is an annotated pseudogene. The CDR3 covers 15 residues.

This rearrangement joins TRBV3-1 (or the pseudogene TRBV3-2) to TRBJ1-5, with unresolved D. Trimming left V 11 bases short and J 0 bases short, with 8 bases between. This CDR3 is 12 amino acids long. CDR1 and CDR2 (germline): LGHDT, YNNKEL (reference sequence). CDR3 coding DNA: TGTGCCCAGATACCTAGCAATCAGCCCCAGCATTTT. Its translation: CAQIPSNQPQHF.

The CDR3 DNA sequence: TGTGCCAGCAGTTTAATATGGGACAGTTCCTACGAGCAGTACTTC. The encoded protein is CASSLIWDSSYEQYF. The J gene is TRBJ2-7, the V gene TRBV27; 7 bases map to TRBD1. J was trimmed by 1 base and V by 2 bases; bases with no gene match: 5. The CDR3 extends over 15 amino acids. Germline loops: CDR1 MNHEY, CDR2 SMNVEV (reference sequence).

The V call is TRBV12-3 or TRBV12-4, the J call TRBJ1-1; unclear D gene. The CDR3 has 13 amino acids. The V end lost 3 bases, the J end lost 4 bases, and 9 bases lay between the germline ends. The chain's CDR3 is CASSFGSGTEAFF. CDR3 coding DNA: TGTGCCAGCAGTTTTGGTAGTGGCACTGAAGCTTTCTTT.

V and J are TRBV27 and TRBJ1-3; D possibly corresponds to TRBD1 (6 bases). CDR3 length: 14 residues. V was shortened by 4 bases and J by 2 bases, with 9 bases between the two germline ends. The germline CDR1 and CDR2 sequences are MNHEY and SMNVEV (reference sequence). The CDR3 DNA follows: TGTGCCAGCAGTTACACAGGGACTGGAAACACCATATATTTT. Translation gives CASSYTGTGNTIYF.

This chain connects TRBV19 to TRBJ1-3; a possible D gene is TRBD1 (5 bases). The CDR3 consists of 14 residues. CDR1 and CDR2 from the germline V gene are LNHDA and SQIVND (reference sequence). V lost 5 bases, J lost 3 bases, and 11 bases lay in between. The CDR3 loop is CASSSGGNGNTIYF. Here the CDR3 DNA reads TGTGCCAGTAGTTCCGGGGGAAATGGAAACACCATATATTTT. The entire variable domain, with the rest obtained from reference TRBV19 and TRBJ1-3, is as follows: DGGITQSPKYLFRKEGQNVTLSCEQNLNHDAMYWYRQDPGQGLRLIYYSQIVNDFQKGDIAEGYSVSREKKESFPLTVTSAQKNPTAFYLCASSSGGNGNTIYFGEGSWLTVV.

The chain links TRBV28 to TRBJ2-3, with a possible D match to TRBD1 (6 bases). CDR3 length: 13 residues. Germline-derived CDR1 and CDR2 are MDHEN and SYDVKM. Trimming left V 3 bases short and J 8 bases short, with 12 bases between. CDR3 sequence reads: CASSLGTPTTQYF. CDR3 sequence (DNA): TGTGCCAGCAGTTTGGGGACACCAACTACGCAGTATTTT. Combining the CDR3 with reference TRBV28 and TRBJ2-3 gives the whole variable domain DVKVTQSSRYLVKRTGEKVFLECVQDMDHENMFWYRQDPGLGLRLIYFSYDVKMKEKGDIPEGYSVSREKKERFSLILESASTNQTSMYLCASSLGTPTTQYFGPGTRLTVL.

The V and J genes are TRBV4-3 and TRBJ2-1; possibly TRBD2 for D (8 bases). Trimming stripped 5 bases from V and 8 bases from J, with 19 bases between. Germline CDR1 LGHNA, CDR2 YSLEER. CDR3 size: 15 residues. CDR3 nucleotide sequence: TGCGCCAGCAGCGACGGGAGGGGGCCTATGGATGAGCAGTTCTTC. It is translated as CASSDGRGPMDEQFF.